These 8 T cell receptor beta chains originate from one sample sequenced in a study of graft-versus-host responses after intestinal transplantation. For these TCRs, the target antigens are not known. Here immunoSEQ multiplex PCR was the method, and the copy in TCRdb shows in-frame clones only, minus some. The profile shows approximately 85,000 clones, 85% to 95% of them singletons. Sequencing was performed on unstimulated CD8+ T cells sorted from spleen or lymph node cells, taken before transplant. These receptors all come from a human donor who was the organ donor for an intestinal transplant.

The chain carries TRBV7-8 and TRBJ2-3; no clear D. CDR3 length equals 14 residues. Germline V gene data show CDR1 as SGHVS and CDR2 as FQNEAQ. Trimming took off 1 base at V and 2 bases at J, with 7 bases between the two ends. Here the CDR3 reads CASSLGHPTDTQYF. The DNA for the CDR3 is TGTGCCAGCAGCTTAGGACATCCCACAGATACGCAGTATTTT.

The chain's CDR3 is CASSLGGDYEQYF. In DNA form, the CDR3 reads TGTGCCAGCAGCCTCGGGGGGGACTACGAGCAGTACTTC. The rearrangement uses TRBV6-5 and TRBJ2-7, with 8 bases identical to TRBD2. This CDR3 is built from 13 residues. Germline assignment: CDR1 MNHEY and CDR2 SVGAGI. Losses at the gene ends were 6 bases for V and 3 bases for J; bases not matched to a gene: 4.

The chain carries TRBV27 and TRBJ2-7; D is unclear. Germline V CDR1 and CDR2: MNHEY, SMNVEV (reference sequence). The CDR3 runs 15 residues. Trimming removed 3 bases from V and 3 bases from J, with 15 bases in between. The CDR3 spells CASSLSGSGRYEQYF. CDR3 DNA: TGTGCCAGCAGTTTGTCCGGTTCCGGTCGCTACGAGCAGTACTTC.

The chain employs TRBV30 and TRBJ1-2; D is uncertain. Trimming removed 1 base from V and 10 bases from J, with 13 bases in between. This CDR3 region has 12 residues. Germline values: CDR1 GTSNPN, CDR2 SVGIG (reference sequence). CDR3 nucleotide sequence: TGTGCCTGGAGTGAAGGGTCCGGGGTCTACACCTTC. Translating gives CAWSEGSGVYTF.

This CDR3 reads CASSLGTGVAYEQYF. The CDR3 nucleotides read TGTGCCAGCAGCTTAGGGACAGGGGTGGCCTACGAGCAGTACTTC. The chain uses TRBV7-9 and TRBJ2-7, with 9 bases identical to TRBD1. The CDR3 extends over 15 amino acids. Germline V gene sequence: CDR1 SEHNR, CDR2 FQNEAQ (reference sequence). V was clipped by 1 base and J by 2 bases; unmatched bases: 3.

In this sample, this clone turned up once. The V call is TRBV7-9, the J call TRBJ2-2, with 9 bases aligning to TRBD1. This CDR3 is built from 15 residues. Germline loops: CDR1 SEHNR, CDR2 FQNEAQ (reference sequence). The junction had 7 bases not matched to a gene; V was cut back by 5 bases and J by 6 bases. In nucleotides, the CDR3 is TGTGCCAGCAGCACGGGACAGGGAGTGTCCGGGGAGCTGTTTTTT. Protein sequence: CASSTGQGVSGELFF.

The rearrangement links TRBV5-1 to TRBJ2-1, with 8 nucleotides matching TRBD2. Trimming took 4 bases from V and 4 from J; bases not matched to a gene: 10. Germline V gives CDR1 SGHRS, CDR2 YFSETQ. This CDR3 is built from 16 residues. The CDR3 nucleotides are TGCGCCAGCAGCCCCCTACTAGCGGTAAATTACAATGAGCAGTTCTTC. It is translated as CASSPLLAVNYNEQFF.

CDR3 DNA: TGTGCCAGCACAAACTACAATGAGCAGTTCTTC. It encodes CASTNYNEQFF. This chain uses TRBV6-1 with TRBJ2-1; no firm D call. This CDR3 is built from 11 residues. V lost 7 bases and J 3 bases, leaving 4 bases between the germline ends. The germline V gene encodes CDR1 MNHNS and CDR2 SASEGT.